A selection of T cell receptor beta chains follows, all from one sample in a study of T cells in Graves' hyperthyroidism and ophthalmopathy. TCRdb re-derived calls from the multiplex PCR reads in MiXCR, one entry per CDR3 protein. The data hold some 600,000 distinct CDR3 sequences, with roughly 46% observed a single time. Sequencing used peripheral blood or thyroid tissue (not recorded which). Source of these receptors: a woman aged 18-29 years with Graves' hyperthyroidism. Each CDR3 is given with its conserved first and last residue. The D gene is left open where the match is weak. Expanded clones are given a class, and other clones once, few, many or no size at all.

d_gene	abundance	v_gene	j_gene	CDR3aa	CDR3nt
TRBD1	NA	TRBV15	TRBJ1-4	CATKFGGTGEEKLFF	TGTGCCACCAAGTTCGGTGGGACAGGGGAAGAAAAACTGTTTTTT
TRBD1	NA	TRBV19	TRBJ1-5	CASSRGTGKGQPQHF	TGTGCCAGTAGTCGGGGGACAGGGAAGGGACAGCCCCAGCATTTT
NA	few	TRBV29-1	TRBJ1-2	CSLAAGASDGYTF	TGCAGCTTGGCGGCGGGGGCAAGTGATGGCTACACCTTC
NA	few	TRBV12-3/TRBV12-4	TRBJ1-1	CASSLEEGTEAFF	TGTGCCAGCAGCCTCGAAGAGGGCACTGAAGCTTTCTTT
NA	NA	TRBV25-1	TRBJ1-1	CASSPYQESDTEAFF	TGTGCCAGCTCACCCTATCAGGAGTCGGACACTGAAGCTTTCTTT
TRBD1	NA	TRBV19	TRBJ1-4	CASRMIQGHGEKLFF	TGTGCCAGTAGGATGATACAGGGGCATGGCGAAAAACTGTTTTTT
TRBD2	NA	TRBV6-5	TRBJ2-7	CASRAGANEQYF	TGTGCCAGCAGAGCGGGAGCCAACGAGCAGTACTTC
NA	NA	TRBV5-1	TRBJ2-7	CASSFGHVVQREQYF	TGCGCCAGCAGCTTTGGGCACGTCGTTCAGAGGGAGCAGTACTTC
TRBD1	NA	TRBV6-2/TRBV6-3	TRBJ1-5	CASSRERTGLNQPQHF	TGTGCCAGCAGCAGAGAGAGGACAGGGCTCAATCAGCCCCAGCATTTT
NA	NA	TRBV9	TRBJ2-5	CASSDRIGETQYF	TGTGCCAGCAGCGACAGGATCGGAGAGACCCAGTACTTC
TRBD2	few	TRBV14	TRBJ2-7	CASSQGSGSGYEQYF	TGTGCCAGCAGCCAAGGGAGCGGGAGTGGATACGAGCAGTACTTC
TRBD2	NA	TRBV12-3/TRBV12-4	TRBJ2-5	CASSPLAAEETQYF	TGTGCCAGCAGTCCCCTAGCGGCCGAAGAGACCCAGTACTTC
NA	few	TRBV25-1	TRBJ2-6	CASTTQAGANVLTF	TGTGCCAGCACCACACAGGCTGGGGCCAACGTCCTGACTTTC
TRBD2	NA	TRBV20-1	TRBJ2-7	CSARDLAGDEQYF	TGCAGTGCTAGAGATCTAGCGGGGGACGAGCAGTACTTC
TRBD1	NA	TRBV2	TRBJ1-1	CASKRDSNTEAFF	TGTGCCAGCAAACGGGACAGCAACACTGAAGCTTTCTTT
TRBD2	few	TRBV29-1	TRBJ2-7	CSVVLAGVYEQYF	TGCAGCGTGGTACTAGCGGGGGTCTACGAGCAGTACTTC
NA	NA	TRBV5-5	TRBJ1-1	CASSYTPGLDTEAFF	TGTGCCAGCAGCTATACTCCAGGGTTGGACACTGAAGCTTTCTTT
TRBD1	NA	TRBV5-1	TRBJ2-7	CASSLEGQEKTYEQYF	TGCGCCAGCAGCTTGGAGGGACAGGAGAAAACCTACGAGCAGTACTTC
TRBD1	many	TRBV12-3/TRBV12-4	TRBJ1-5	CASSRTGRSNQPQHF	TGTGCCAGCAGCCGGACAGGGCGTAGCAATCAGCCCCAGCATTTT
NA	many	TRBV29-1	TRBJ1-4	CSVVGQTNEKLFF	TGCAGCGTTGTAGGGCAGACTAATGAAAAACTGTTTTTT
NA	few	TRBV20-1	TRBJ2-5	CSASSQQETQYF	TGCAGTGCTAGTAGTCAGCAAGAGACCCAGTACTTC
TRBD1	NA	TRBV12-3/TRBV12-4	TRBJ2-2	CASRWDRENTGELFF	TGTGCCAGCAGGTGGGACAGGGAGAACACCGGGGAGCTGTTTTTT
TRBD1	NA	TRBV10-3	TRBJ2-7	CASSYNPRTGGNEQYF	TGTGCCAGCAGTTACAACCCGAGGACAGGGGGAAACGAGCAGTACTTC
NA	NA	TRBV20-1	TRBJ1-1	CNSSRTEAFF	TGCAACTCAAGTCGGACTGAAGCTTTCTTT
NA	NA	TRBV7-2	TRBJ1-1	CASSPLGGANTEAFF	TGCGCCAGCAGCCCCCTGGGGGGAGCGAACACTGAAGCTTTCTTT
NA	NA	TRBV7-8	TRBJ1-1	CASSLGGGDEANTEAFF	TGTGCCAGCAGCTTAGGAGGGGGGGACGAAGCGAACACTGAAGCTTTCTTT
TRBD1	few	TRBV7-6	TRBJ2-7	CASSLSGQGVSYEQYF	TGTGCCAGCAGCTTATCGGGACAGGGGGTCTCCTACGAGCAGTACTTC
NA	NA	TRBV7-9	TRBJ2-7	CASSNGPTREQYF	TGTGCCAGCAGCAATGGACCCACCCGCGAGCAGTACTTC
NA	NA	TRBV7-2	TRBJ1-2	CASSTQGIGGYTF	TGTGCCAGCAGCACGCAGGGGATAGGTGGCTACACCTTC
NA	few	TRBV12-3/TRBV12-4	TRBJ1-1	CASSPEGYTEAFF	TGTGCCAGCAGTCCGGAGGGATACACTGAAGCTTTCTTT
NA	few	TRBV20-1	TRBJ2-2	CSADLGGELFF	TGCAGTGCCGACCTTGGCGGGGAGCTGTTTTTT
NA	NA	TRBV4-2	TRBJ1-6	CASSQIVEGPLHF	TGTGCCAGCAGCCAAATAGTGGAAGGGCCCCTCCACTTT
TRBD1	many	TRBV29-1	TRBJ1-2	CSVAGQTNYGYTF	TGCAGCGTGGCGGGACAGACTAACTATGGCTACACCTTC
TRBD1	few	TRBV7-8	TRBJ1-3	CASTRQGRSSGNTIYF	TGTGCCAGCACCCGACAGGGGCGCAGCTCTGGAAACACCATATATTTT
NA	NA	TRBV6-5	TRBJ1-4	CASSYVREGEKLFF	TGTGCCAGCAGTTACGTCAGGGAGGGGGAAAAACTGTTTTTT
NA	many	TRBV7-8	TRBJ1-2	CASSLVSRDRYGYTF	TGTGCCAGCAGCTTAGTGTCCAGGGATCGATATGGCTACACCTTC
TRBD2	NA	TRBV7-9	TRBJ2-5	CASSFMSWTSGSPETQYF	TGTGCCAGCAGCTTTATGTCCTGGACTAGCGGGAGTCCAGAGACCCAGTACTTC
NA	few	TRBV20-1	TRBJ1-2	CSARDYGYTF	TGCAGTGCTAGAGATTATGGCTACACCTTC
NA	few	TRBV20-1	TRBJ1-1	CSASGRGMNTEAFF	TGCAGTGCTAGCGGTAGGGGTATGAACACTGAAGCTTTCTTT
NA	NA	TRBV2	TRBJ1-5	CASSPFSAGQPQHF	TGTGCCAGCTCACCTTTTTCGGCGGGTCAGCCCCAGCATTTT
NA	NA	TRBV2	TRBJ1-2	CASSPVTGGYGYTF	TGTGCCAGCAGTCCGGTCACCGGCGGCTATGGCTACACCTTC
NA	few	TRBV7-2	TRBJ2-2	CASSRPGTSTGELFF	TGTGCCAGCAGCCGCCCGGGGACAAGCACCGGGGAGCTGTTTTTT